A single sample is the source of the 10 T cell receptor beta chains below, sequenced in a study of spatial heterogeneity in lung cancer. Study observations and caveats: Tumors with more nonsynonymous mutations had more expanded intratumoral alpha and beta TCRs.

For these TCRs, the target antigens are not known. This sample's time point: sample taken at primary tumor resection. Each CDR3 protein is one row after TCRdb ran MiXCR on the 5' RACE reads. Of about 100,000 distinct CDR3 sequences listed, about 4.6% are singletons. The sequences come from lung tumor tissue, collected at surgery. Receptors originate from a male donor with early-stage non-small cell lung cancer.

This clonotype was recorded at least ten times. V usage is TRBV5-1 and J usage is TRBJ2-1; D ambiguous. CDR1 is SGHRS and CDR2 is YFSETQ in the germline V gene. V was clipped by 5 bases and J by 5 bases, with 8 bases between them. This CDR3 has 12 residues. CDR3 sequence reads: CASRDANNEQFF. CDR3 DNA sequence: TGCGCCAGCAGAGATGCGAACAATGAGCAGTTCTTC.

In this sample, this clonotype turned up many times. This chain joins TRBV24-1 and TRBJ1-5; unclear D gene. The germline V gene encodes CDR1 KGHDR and CDR2 SFDVKD. The CDR3 runs 13 residues. Trimming shortened V by 2 bases and J by 9 bases, and 10 bases separated the two germline ends. CDR3 sequence: CATSDWGWGPQHF. CDR3 nucleotides: TGTGCCACCAGTGATTGGGGTTGGGGGCCCCAGCATTTT.

This clonotype was seen many times. This chain links TRBV7-2 with TRBJ1-3; TRBD1 agrees at 7 bases. The CDR3 is 15 residues long. CDR1 and CDR2 (germline): SGHTA, FQGNSA. The V and J ends lost 5 bases and 0 bases, in that order; junction bases with no gene match: 4. The DNA for the CDR3 is TGTGCCAGCAGCACAGGGGCCTTCTCTGGAAACACCATATATTTT. This sequence encodes CASSTGAFSGNTIYF.

The CDR3 nucleotides are TGTGCCAGCAGCTTAGTCATCGGACAGGGCTCCTACGAGCAGTACTTC. Its protein is CASSLVIGQGSYEQYF. This sequence joins TRBV11-2 and TRBJ2-7, with TRBD1 matching 8 bases. The CDR3 has 16 residues. The V gene's germline CDR1 is SGHAT and CDR2 FQNNGV. The V gene end was trimmed by 1 base and the J gene end by 0 bases; junction bases not matched to a gene: 5.

This clonotype was recorded many times. The rearrangement links TRBV14 to TRBJ1-2; D is unresolved. CDR3 length: 13 residues. The V and J ends lost 1 base and 7 bases respectively, with 10 bases between them. Germline loops: CDR1 SGHDN, CDR2 FVKESK. The CDR3 DNA is TGTGCCAGCAGCCAAGCCCGAGGGTCTGGCTACACCTTC. This encodes CASSQARGSGYTF.

This clonotype appeared a few times. CDR3 amino acids: CASSPHSGEAFF. The CDR3 DNA is TGTGCCAGCAGCCCACACAGCGGAGAAGCTTTCTTT. This rearrangement joins TRBV11-2 to TRBJ1-1; D gene uncertain. The germline gives CDR1 SGHAT, CDR2 FQNNGV. The CDR3 runs 12 residues. V lost 5 bases and J lost 8, with 12 bases in between.

This clonotype was seen at least ten times. The CDR3 DNA follows: TGCGCCAGCAGCTCCCGAGGACAGGGAAGCTATGGCTACACCTTC. Residues: CASSSRGQGSYGYTF. This chain uses TRBV5-1 with TRBJ1-2; 8 positions agree with TRBD1. V was clipped by 3 bases and J by 4 bases; unmatched bases: 8. The germline gives CDR1 SGHRS, CDR2 YFSETQ. CDR3 length: 15 residues.

The chain recombines TRBV7-9 with TRBJ1-2; no clear D gene. V lost 4 bases and J lost 5, with 8 bases in between. The CDR3 consists of 12 residues. Germline loops: CDR1 SEHNR, CDR2 FQNEAQ (reference sequence). CDR3 sequence reads: CASSSILYGYTF. Here the CDR3 DNA reads TGTGCCAGCAGCTCTATTTTATATGGCTACACCTTC.

This clonotype was seen ten or more times. CDR3 bases: TGTGCCACCAGTCGGACAGGGCAAGGGCAGCCCCAGCATTTT. Amino acid sequence: CATSRTGQGQPQHF. The V gene is TRBV24-1, the J gene TRBJ1-5, with 8 nucleotides matching TRBD1. CDR3 length equals 14 residues. J lost 7 bases, V lost 6 bases, and 7 bases had no gene match. Per germline, CDR1 KGHDR and CDR2 SFDVKD.

This clonotype was seen at least ten times. This chain links TRBV13 with TRBJ1-6; D call uncertain. V gave up 5 bases and J gave up 8 bases, with 10 bases separating them. Looked up from germline, CDR1 is PRHDT and CDR2 is FYEKMQ (reference sequence). This CDR3 has 13 residues. CDR3 loop: CASSLDMDSPLHF. The CDR3 DNA sequence: TGTGCCAGCAGCCTCGACATGGATTCACCCCTCCACTTT.